The clone carrying this T cell receptor (beta chain) was seen a single time. Its matching antigen is unknown. V lost 6 bases and J lost 4; bases outside the gene matches: 8. Germline V gives CDR1 SNHLY, CDR2 FYNNEI. The length of the CDR3 is 16 residues. The data belong to a study of cytomegalovirus exposure and HLA in healthy donors. Whole-study results and caveats: The likely explanation for a cluster of highly shared sequence variants was sequencing artifact.

Both 60 Vbeta primers and 13 Jbeta primers went into the PCR. The protocol was immunoSEQ multiplex PCR, while the TCRdb copy is restricted to in-frame clones and leaves out a portion. Altogether tens of thousands of clones are present, approximately 71% being singletons, with the ten largest covering more than 3%. The sequencing sample was made of PBMCs. V is TRBV2 and J is TRBJ2-1, with 11 bases fitting TRBD2. The sequence derives from a man younger than 45 in good health and CMV-seronegative. CDR3 protein: CASSRGLAGGYNEQFF. CDR3 nucleotides: TGTGCCAGCAGCCGCGGACTAGCGGGTGGGTACAATGAGCAGTTCTTC.